This paragraph reports one T cell receptor (beta chain). Amplification used 60 Vbeta primers and 13 Jbeta primers. Profiled with immunoSEQ multiplex PCR; TCRdb holds only in-frame clones, not every one. The sample carries 150,000 to 200,000 clones, around 75% recorded once. This entry belongs to a study of cytomegalovirus exposure and HLA in healthy donors. The CDR3 is 18 residues long. The germline CDR1 and CDR2 sequences are SGHRS and YFSETQ. V trimming: 1 base; J trimming: 6 bases; junction bases outside the gene matches: 8. Sequencing was performed on PBMCs. The chain links TRBV5-1 to TRBJ2-1; 15 nucleotides align to TRBD2. The origin of this receptor is a woman in her thirties in good health and CMV-seronegative. CDR3 protein: CASSLYGLAGGRSNEQFF. CDR3 nucleotide sequence: TGCGCCAGCAGCTTGTACGGACTAGCGGGAGGGAGGAGCAATGAGCAGTTCTTC.